What follows is one T cell receptor (beta chain) and its context. An even split of each subset's genomic DNA across several immunoSEQ plates was performed. Generated by immunoSEQ multiplex PCR, the TCRdb table keeps only in-frame clones and is missing some. The repertoire holds around 2,000,000 clones, with about 93% as singletons. This entry comes from a study of shared clonotypes between healthy human individuals. The CDR3 runs 13 residues. Per the germline V gene, CDR1 is SGHAT and CDR2 is FQNNGV. Between the trimmed V and J ends, which lost 2 bases and 7 bases, there was a span of 11 bases. Naive CD8 cells lacked CD45RO and underwent positive selection for CCR7, leaving out terminally differentiated effector memory CD45RA+ cells.

The source is a man younger than 35 in good health. Some clones in this sample may be carry-over from other donors' samples. This chain uses TRBV11-2 with TRBJ1-1; possible D gene TRBD1, 6 bases. Source material: naive CD8+ T cells from PBMCs. This CDR3 is CASSLSQGYEAFF. In DNA, the CDR3 is TGTGCCAGCAGCTTAAGTCAGGGGTATGAAGCTTTCTTT.